The next 20 T cell receptor beta chains were all read from a single sample in a study of OX40 agonist ivuxolimab in advanced cancers. Library generation was performed with the immunoSEQ multiplex PCR assay. In its TCRdb copy, this immuneACCESS table keeps in-frame sequences only and misses some clones. Where compared with another copy, unresolved V genes explain less than half of these, and the others have no known cause. Within this sample are tens of thousands of clones, with roughly 86% of them counted one time only. The ten largest make up 2% to 3% of the sample. The material sequenced was CD4+ or CD8+ T cells sorted from blood, taken in a trial of the OX40 agonist ivuxolimab. Receptors originate from an adult with an advanced solid tumor such as melanoma, head and neck, liver or kidney cancer.

The chain employs TRBV7-7 and TRBJ2-5, with 8 positions matching TRBD1. The CDR3 loop spans 12 amino acids. The germline gives CDR1 SSHAT, CDR2 FNYEAQ (reference sequence). J was trimmed by 5 bases and V by 4 bases; bases with no gene match: 0. The CDR3 region is CASSYRGETQYF. CDR3 nucleotide sequence: TGTGCCAGCAGCTACAGGGGGGAGACCCAGTACTTC. Full variable domain (remainder filled in from reference TRBV7-7 and TRBJ2-5): GAGVSQSPRYKVTKRGQDVTLRCDPISSHATLYWYQQALGQGPEFLTYFNYEAQPDKSGLPSDRFSAERPEGSISTLTIQRTEQRDSAMYRCASSYRGETQYFGPGTRLLVL.

This chain joins TRBV7-8 and TRBJ2-5; 12 positions match TRBD2. The CDR3 has 17 residues. The V and J ends lost 4 bases and 4 bases, in that order; junction bases with no gene match: 10. Germline-derived CDR1 and CDR2 are SGHVS and FQNEAQ. Here the CDR3 DNA reads TGTGCCAGCAGCTCGAATCTAGCGGGGGGGCTTGGAGAGACCCAGTACTTC. Protein product: CASSSNLAGGLGETQYF.

The CDR3 nucleotides read TGCGCCAGCAGCTCGACAGGGGCTCGAACCGGGGAGCTGTTTTTT. Protein product: CASSSTGARTGELFF. This rearrangement joins TRBV4-3 to TRBJ2-2; 8 positions agree with TRBD1. This CDR3 is built from 15 residues. Trimming took 5 bases from V and 5 from J; bases not matched to a gene: 7. Germline CDR1 is LGHNA and CDR2 is YSLEER.

This clone was seen a handful of times. This chain links TRBV28 with TRBJ2-7, with TRBD1 identical over 8 bases. The V segment lost 2 bases and the J segment 3 bases; nucleotides outside the gene matches: 9. CDR3 length equals 16 residues. Germline CDR1 is MDHEN and CDR2 is SYDVKM. CDR3 sequence (DNA): TGTGCCAGCAGTTTAGCAGGGGGCCTGAGGGTCTACGAGCAGTACGTC. It codes for CASSLAGGLRVYEQYV.

V usage is TRBV11-3 and J usage is TRBJ2-3; D might be TRBD1 or TRBD2, each matching 5 bases. In germline, CDR1 is SGHNT, CDR2 YENEEA. The germline V and J ends were trimmed by 5 bases and 3 bases, with 15 bases remaining between them. There are 15 residues in the CDR3. The CDR3 DNA follows: TGTGCCAGCAGCCTCCGTCGGGACGGGACAGATACGCAGTATTTT. Translating it yields CASSLRRDGTDTQYF.

The chain combines TRBV10-3 with TRBJ2-1; tentative D call: TRBD2 (6 bases). The germline V gene encodes CDR1 ENHRY and CDR2 SYGVKD. Trimming removed 4 bases from V and 7 bases from J, with 14 bases in between. The CDR3 contains 14 residues. CDR3 residues: CAISAGVQENEQFF. In DNA, the CDR3 is TGTGCCATCAGTGCGGGGGTCCAGGAGAATGAGCAGTTCTTC.

This sequence joins TRBV23-1 and TRBJ2-3, with 9 positions matching TRBD1. TRBV23-1 is marked as an open reading frame, function uncertain. The junction had 11 bases not matched to a gene; V was cut back by 3 bases and J by 4 bases. The CDR3 has 17 amino acids. CDR3 loop: CASSHHRPGQGSDTQYF. The DNA for the CDR3 is TGCGCCAGCAGTCACCACCGACCGGGACAGGGATCAGATACGCAGTATTTT.

The chain has TRBV5-6 and TRBJ2-2, with 8 positions matching TRBD1. Looked up from germline, CDR1 is SGHDT and CDR2 is YYEEEE. CDR3 length equals 17 residues. V lost 0 bases and J lost 4; bases outside the gene matches: 8. For the CDR3, the DNA is TGTGCCAGCAGCTTGGTAGGCCAACAGGGGGGCACCGGGGAGCTGTTTTTT. It is translated as CASSLVGQQGGTGELFF.

This clone was detected once. The rearrangement uses TRBV4-1 and TRBJ1-6, with no clear D. Trimming removed 4 bases from V and 8 bases from J, with 18 bases in between. Germline CDR1 MGHRA, CDR2 YSYEKL. The CDR3 covers 16 residues. The chain's CDR3 is CASSRLTGLGDSPLHF. CDR3 in DNA: TGCGCCAGCAGCCGACTAACGGGTCTCGGAGATTCACCCCTCCACTTT.

This chain uses TRBV7-9 with TRBJ2-5; the match to TRBD1 covers 8 bases. From germline, CDR1 is SEHNR and CDR2 FQNEAQ (reference sequence). Trimming removed 3 bases from V and 5 bases from J; junction bases left unmatched: 2. The CDR3 totals 13 residues. CDR3 region: CASSLTGVETQYF. CDR3 DNA: TGTGCCAGCAGCTTGACAGGGGTGGAGACCCAGTACTTC.

The chain is built from TRBV27 and TRBJ2-1; D might be TRBD1 (6 bases). This CDR3 has 15 amino acids. Per germline, CDR1 MNHEY and CDR2 SMNVEV (reference sequence). V lost 8 bases and J 4 bases, leaving 18 bases between the germline ends. CDR3: CASRLQRGNYNEQFF. The CDR3, as DNA: TGTGCCAGCCGACTCCAAAGGGGGAATTACAATGAGCAGTTCTTC.

Worth noting for this clone: A junction boundary mismatches the germline segment, possibly from a read error. CDR3 protein: CASSLGYGYTF. For the CDR3, the DNA is TGTGCCAGCAGTTTGGGCTATGGCTACACCTTC. The J gene is TRBJ1-2, the V gene TRBV5-5; D remains unclear. The length of the CDR3 is 11 residues. Germline CDR1 and CDR2: SGHKS and YYEKEE (reference sequence).

The rearrangement uses TRBV7-2 and TRBJ2-5; possibly TRBD2 for D (5 bases). CDR3 length: 14 amino acids. The ends were cut back, 6 bases at V and 5 bases at J, with 16 bases in the middle. Germline CDR1 and CDR2: SGHTA and FQGNSA. This CDR3 is CASRPPGMGETQYF. The CDR3 bases are TGTGCCAGCAGACCACCGGGGATGGGGGAGACCCAGTACTTC.

The chain joins TRBV5-1 to TRBJ1-5; D gene uncertain. The CDR3 is made up of 14 amino acids. Between the trimmed V and J ends, which lost 0 bases and 1 base, there was a span of 5 bases. The germline V gene encodes CDR1 SGHRS and CDR2 YFSETQ. CDR3 loop: CASSLGASNQPQHF. The CDR3 DNA sequence: TGCGCCAGCAGCTTGGGGGCAAGCAATCAGCCCCAGCATTTT.

The genes are TRBV6-1 and TRBJ1-6; D call uncertain. The CDR3 spans 18 residues. Trimming pared 1 base from V and 0 bases from J, leaving 13 bases between. Germline assignment: CDR1 MNHNS and CDR2 SASEGT. The CDR3 loop is CASSEGHGVGSYNSPLHF. CDR3 DNA: TGTGCCAGCAGTGAAGGGCATGGGGTTGGCTCCTATAATTCACCCCTCCACTTT.

A single count supports this clone. This rearrangement joins TRBV18 to TRBJ2-2; 12 bases fit TRBD2. Trimming at V came to 4 bases and at J to 4 bases, leaving 4 bases not matched to a gene. CDR3 length equals 16 residues. Germline CDR1 KGHSH, CDR2 LQKENI. CDR3: CASSRTSGAVTGELFF. Written as DNA, the CDR3 is TGTGCCAGCTCACGGACTAGCGGGGCGGTCACCGGGGAGCTGTTTTTT.

The chain has TRBV2 and TRBJ1-1, with D possibly being TRBD1 (5 bases). The CDR3 covers 13 residues. Looked up from germline, CDR1 is SNHLY and CDR2 is FYNNEI. V lost 2 bases and J 1 base, leaving 5 bases between the germline ends. CDR3 amino acids: CASSEQGNTEAFF. CDR3 coding DNA: TGTGCCAGCAGTGAACAGGGGAACACTGAAGCTTTCTTT.

The chain joins TRBV7-3 to TRBJ2-3; D gene unclear. The CDR3 consists of 11 residues. Trimming shortened V by 5 bases and J by 8 bases, and 8 bases separated the two germline ends. Germline CDR1 reads SGHTA; CDR2 reads FQGTGA. The CDR3 reads CASSAHCTQYF. The CDR3 DNA sequence: TGTGCCAGCAGCGCACATTGTACGCAGTATTTT.

The gene calls are TRBV7-2 and TRBJ1-1; 7 nucleotides agree with TRBD1. V gave up 5 bases and J gave up 0 bases; unmatched junction bases: 6. CDR1 is SGHTA, CDR2 FQGNSA, per germline. This CDR3 contains 15 residues. The CDR3 DNA reads as TGTGCCAGCAGCAATACCGGGACAGTGAACACTGAAGCTTTCTTT. Translated: CASSNTGTVNTEAFF.

This clone was recorded only once. The V and J genes are TRBV29-1 and TRBJ1-5; 7 bases line up with TRBD1. This CDR3 has 14 amino acids. Losses at the gene ends were 7 bases for V and 1 base for J; bases not matched to a gene: 7. The germline CDR1 and CDR2 sequences are SQVTM and ANQGSEA. CDR3 in DNA: TGCAGCGCCTCCCAGGGACAGAGCAATCAGCCCCAGCATTTT. Its protein is CSASQGQSNQPQHF. The entire variable domain, with the rest obtained from reference TRBV29-1 and TRBJ1-5, is as follows: SAVISQKPSRDICQRGTSLTIQCQVDSQVTMMFWYRQQPGQSLTLIATANQGSEATYESGFVIDKFPISRPNLTFSTLTVSNMSPEDSSIYLCSASQGQSNQPQHFGDGTRLSIL.